The rows below give T cell receptor beta chains drawn from one sample of a study of cytomegalovirus exposure and HLA in healthy donors. Here immunoSEQ multiplex PCR was the method, and the copy in TCRdb shows in-frame clones only, minus some. In total, the table holds about 32,000 clones. The specimen was PBMCs. The source is a female donor in good health and CMV-seronegative. Each CDR3 is given without its conserved first and last residue.

v_call cdr3_aa
TRBV5-6 ASSFYGGANEQF
TRBV18 ASSPRAGEYGYT
TRBV14 ASSQDRVQGTWPLH
TRBV27 ASSFSFRQGDNSPLH
TRBV27 ASSFPLAGSNTGELF
TRBV4-2 ASSQESGGDTEAF
TRBV11-2 ASSLTRVGANVLT
TRBV2 ASVYLQRKETQY
TRBV27 ASSLNGQIFQETQY
TRBV4-3 ASSQDGRGGNIQY
TRBV4-2 ASSQDLTWQRGSSGNEQF
TRBV4-1 ASSQDPPGRGSSYEQY
TRBV7-9 ASSPLGGQPQH
TRBV6-5 ASSPTWGRRF
TRBV6-6 ASSPDRYYGYT
TRBV7-9 ASSQDTGNPEAF
TRBV9 ASSGRGDASGNTIY
TRBV30 AWSVRGGNTIY
TRBV18 ASSPQGANLLEKLF
TRBV4-1 ASSQARDRNTEAF
TRBV6-6 ASSSQVYEQY
TRBV7-9 ASSLGGPDPLTKNIQY
TRBV28 ASSLSFGVGGAF
TRBV19 ASSSRAGVNTEAF
TRBV7-9 ATEGGSSGNTIY
TRBV27 ASSLARAGELF
TRBV5-4 ASSLAGLAGTNEQF
TRBV6-4 ASSDSSGDTGELF
TRBV27 ASSFAGNNQPQH
TRBV19 ASSSIGAGGEKLF
TRBV28 ASTSGTGSYEQY
TRBV7-8 ASSLWTGGTETQY
TRBV6-4 ASSPSSNTGELF
TRBV19 ASSIAGSGNTIY
TRBV6-5 ASSYSGQAHGNTIY
TRBV7-2 ASSLEFSYEQY
TRBV5-1 ASSSGQLDAF
TRBV2 ASSEDGLPNTEAF